The next 21 T cell receptor beta chains were all read from a single sample in a study of blood T cell repertoires in COVID-19 (dated by TCRdb to about 2020). Libraries were built with the immunoSEQ multiplex PCR assay. TCRdb took over this immuneACCESS table, retaining in-frame rearrangements with V and J assigned. Such tables are incomplete; in checked studies, under half of the missing clones stem from an unresolved V gene, and the remainder is unexplained. Recorded for this sample are 120,000 to 150,000 clones; 80% to 90% of them occurred a single time. The biggest ten clones account for about 1.6% of the sample. Material: peripheral blood. These receptors all stem from a woman aged 55-75 years with acute or convalescent COVID-19.

J is TRBJ2-7 and V is TRBV7-8; no firm D call. The CDR3 covers 14 residues. Between the trimmed V and J ends, which lost 3 bases and 5 bases, there was a span of 14 bases. Germline CDR1 reads SGHVS; CDR2 reads FQNEAQ. The CDR3 coding sequence is TGTGCCAGCAGCTTTTTGGCAGGTTTAAACGAGCAGTACTTC. Translated, it gives CASSFLAGLNEQYF.

This clone was observed once. J is TRBJ2-7 and V is TRBV6-1; 11 positions agree with TRBD2. Germline CDR1 MNHNS, CDR2 SASEGT. The CDR3 totals 18 residues. V was pared by 4 bases and J by 1 base, with 12 bases of the junction left unmatched. The chain's CDR3 is CASSVLYSGGAASYEQYF. The CDR3 DNA follows: TGTGCCAGCAGTGTCCTTTATAGCGGGGGGGCCGCATCCTACGAGCAGTACTTC.

The table lists this clone with many counts. The genes are TRBV6-2 or TRBV6-3 and TRBJ1-4, with 12 bases matching TRBD1. The germline gives CDR1 MNHEY, CDR2 SVGEGT. CDR3 size: 17 residues. V was clipped by 4 bases and J by 8 bases; unmatched bases: 11. CDR3 in amino acids: CASSFGTGGALLEKLFF. CDR3 nucleotides: TGTGCCAGCAGTTTTGGGACAGGGGGCGCTCTGTTGGAAAAACTGTTTTTT.

The rearrangement joins TRBV5-6 to TRBJ1-6; D is perhaps TRBD1 (6 bases). The germline V gene has CDR1 SGHDT and CDR2 YYEEEE. V was trimmed by 2 bases and J by 7 bases, leaving 13 bases between them. The CDR3 totals 15 residues. CDR3 residues: CASSFPRQENSPLHF. The CDR3 DNA sequence: TGTGCCAGCAGCTTTCCCCGACAGGAAAATTCACCCCTCCACTTT.

A few counts support this clone. V and J are TRBV19 and TRBJ2-5; 8 bases map to TRBD2. The CDR3 runs to 15 residues. The V segment lost 3 bases and the J segment 2 bases; nucleotides outside the gene matches: 5. Per germline, CDR1 LNHDA and CDR2 SQIVND (reference sequence). CDR3 coding DNA: TGTGCCAGTAGTATGACGGAGCGGGGGCAAGAGACCCAGTACTTC. This codes for CASSMTERGQETQYF. Using reference TRBV19 and TRBJ2-5 for the parts outside the CDR3, the full variable domain is DGGITQSPKYLFRKEGQNVTLSCEQNLNHDAMYWYRQDPGQGLRLIYYSQIVNDFQKGDIAEGYSVSREKKESFPLTVTSAQKNPTAFYLCASSMTERGQETQYFGPGTRLLVL.

This clone was counted once. The rearrangement joins TRBV28 to TRBJ1-1, with D possibly TRBD1 on 6 matching bases. Per the germline V gene, CDR1 is MDHEN and CDR2 is SYDVKM. Between the trimmed V and J ends, which lost 3 bases and 3 bases, there was a span of 11 bases. The CDR3 length is 14 residues. Written as DNA, the CDR3 is TGTGCCAGCAGTTTTCAGGGGCGCGACACTGAAGCTTTCTTT. Encoded protein: CASSFQGRDTEAFF. The full variable domain, rest sourced from reference TRBV28 and TRBJ1-1, is DVKVTQSSRYLVKRTGEKVFLECVQDMDHENMFWYRQDPGLGLRLIYFSYDVKMKEKGDIPEGYSVSREKKERFSLILESASTNQTSMYLCASSFQGRDTEAFFGQGTRLTVV.

This rearrangement joins TRBV3-1 (or the pseudogene TRBV3-2) to TRBJ2-1; TRBD1 matches 9 bases. Unmatched junction bases numbered 10, after V lost 5 bases and J lost 8 bases. The germline gives CDR1 LGHDT, CDR2 YNNKEL (reference sequence). This CDR3 has 15 amino acids. The chain's CDR3 is CASSSRDRDSYEQFF. The CDR3 region has the DNA TGTGCCAGCAGCTCCCGGGACAGGGATAGTTATGAGCAGTTCTTC.

The chain employs TRBV15 and TRBJ2-2, with TRBD1 as a possible D gene (6 bases). This CDR3 comprises 17 residues. The germline gives CDR1 LNHNV, CDR2 YYDKDF (reference sequence). Trimming took 0 bases from V and 7 from J, leaving 18 bases between them. CDR3 nucleotides: TGTGCCACCAGCAGAGATTTTCCCAGGGGAACGGGCGGGGAGCTGTTTTTT. It encodes CATSRDFPRGTGGELFF. The full variable domain, its missing parts supplied by reference TRBV15 and TRBJ2-2, is DAMVIQNPRYQVTQFGKPVTLSCSQTLNHNVMYWYQQKSSQAPKLLFHYYDKDFNNEADTPDNFQSRRPNTSFCFLDIRSPGLGDTAMYLCATSRDFPRGTGGELFFGEGSRLTVL.

This chain links TRBV7-9 with TRBJ1-3; D remains ambiguous. Trimming took 5 bases from V and 0 from J, leaving 8 bases between them. Germline V gene sequence: CDR1 SEHNR, CDR2 FQNEAQ (reference sequence). This CDR3 is built from 14 residues. The DNA of the CDR3 is TGTGCCAGCAGCCTAACAGTCTCTGGAAACACCATATATTTT. This codes for CASSLTVSGNTIYF.

This chain connects TRBV27 to TRBJ2-3; 7 bases align to TRBD1. From germline, CDR1 is MNHEY and CDR2 SMNVEV (reference sequence). The CDR3 extends over 15 amino acids. The junction had 7 bases not matched to a gene; V was cut back by 5 bases and J by 2 bases. The CDR3 DNA sequence: TGTGCCAGCAGTCCATCGGGACAGTTCACAGATACGCAGTATTTT. It encodes CASSPSGQFTDTQYF.

The chain joins TRBV4-3 to TRBJ2-7; TRBD1 matches 7 bases. CDR1 is LGHNA and CDR2 is YSLEER in the germline V gene. The CDR3 is 14 residues long. Trimming cost V 2 bases and J 1 base; bases outside gene matches: 2. Here the CDR3 DNA reads TGCGCCAGCAGCCAAACGACAGGGTCCTACGAGCAGTACTTC. Its translation: CASSQTTGSYEQYF.

The chain couples TRBV7-2 to TRBJ2-1, with 9 bases matching TRBD2. With 10 bases clipped from V and 2 bases from J, the junction kept 3 bases outside the gene matches. CDR1 and CDR2 from the germline V gene are SGHTA and FQGNSA. The CDR3 loop spans 13 amino acids. CDR3 protein: CAIRGGAYNEQFF. In nucleotides, the CDR3 is TGTGCCATACGCGGGGGGGCCTACAATGAGCAGTTCTTC.

The gene calls are TRBV27 and TRBJ1-6; tentative D call: TRBD1 (5 bases). V lost 5 bases, J lost 2 bases, and 10 bases lay in between. This CDR3 has 15 amino acids. Germline assignment: CDR1 MNHEY and CDR2 SMNVEV (reference sequence). CDR3 protein: CASSPTVAYNSPLHF. Written as DNA, the CDR3 is TGTGCCAGCAGTCCGACAGTCGCCTATAATTCACCCCTCCACTTT.

In nucleotides, the CDR3 is TGTGCCAGCAGCTTGAAGACAGGGGGGATCACTGAAGCTTTCTTT. The encoded protein is CASSLKTGGITEAFF. The chain joins TRBV7-2 to TRBJ1-1; TRBD1 agrees at 9 bases. The V gene end was trimmed by 3 bases and the J gene end by 4 bases; junction bases not matched to a gene: 6. Germline-derived CDR1 and CDR2 are SGHTA and FQGNSA. The CDR3 covers 15 residues. Using reference TRBV7-2 and TRBJ1-1 for the parts outside the CDR3, the full variable domain is GAGVSQSPSNKVTEKGKDVELRCDPISGHTALYWYRQSLGQGLEFLIYFQGNSAPDKSGLPSDRFSAERTGGSVSTLTIQRTQQEDSAVYLCASSLKTGGITEAFFGQGTRLTVV.

About this clone: Other DNA sequences in the sample encode the same CDR3. V usage is TRBV7-2 and J usage is TRBJ1-4; 12 bases are shared with TRBD1. This CDR3 spans 16 amino acids. Germline CDR1 is SGHTA and CDR2 is FQGNSA. With V trimmed by 1 base and J by 8 bases, 5 bases remained unmatched. The CDR3 here is CASSLGDRGRREKLFF. CDR3 nucleotides: TGTGCCAGCAGCTTAGGGGACAGGGGGCGACGGGAAAAACTGTTTTTT.

This clone was observed once. The J gene is TRBJ1-6, the V gene TRBV11-2, with 9 nucleotides matching TRBD1. J lost 8 bases, V lost 3 bases, and 11 bases had no gene match. CDR3 length equals 17 residues. The germline V gene has CDR1 SGHAT and CDR2 FQNNGV. The CDR3 sequence is CASSLYTGGSGDSPLHF. As DNA, the CDR3 is TGTGCCAGCAGCTTGTACACAGGGGGCTCTGGGGATTCACCCCTCCACTTT.

J is TRBJ1-5 and V is TRBV7-2; D may be TRBD1 (6 bases). Deletions cut 5 bases from V and 8 bases from J, with 13 bases between. Looked up from germline, CDR1 is SGHTA and CDR2 is FQGNSA. There are 13 residues in the CDR3. The CDR3 DNA follows: TGTGCCAGCAGCGTAACAGGGTTTGAGCCCCAGCATTTT. It yields the protein CASSVTGFEPQHF.

J is TRBJ1-2 and V is TRBV18; 9 bases match TRBD1. The germline V gene has CDR1 KGHSH and CDR2 LQKENI. V was clipped by 2 bases and J by 3 bases; unmatched bases: 4. This CDR3 contains 15 residues. The CDR3 protein is CASSPGGTGHYGYTF. The CDR3 DNA reads TGTGCCAGCTCACCAGGGGGGACAGGGCACTATGGCTACACCTTC.

This clone showed up just once. The chain is built from TRBV7-2 and TRBJ1-5, with D possibly TRBD1 on 5 matching bases. This CDR3 has 15 amino acids. Germline assignment: CDR1 SGHTA and CDR2 FQGNSA. V lost 1 base to trimming and J lost 3 bases, with 10 bases between them. The CDR3 coding sequence is TGTGCCAGCAGCTTAGGATCAGGGTTCAATCAGCCCCAGCATTTT. It specifies CASSLGSGFNQPQHF.

CDR3 DNA sequence: TGTGCCAGCACTATCAGGGGGCTGAACACTGAAGCTTTCTTT. Amino acid sequence: CASTIRGLNTEAFF. The J gene is TRBJ1-1, the V gene TRBV28; 8 bases line up with TRBD1. In germline, CDR1 is MDHEN, CDR2 SYDVKM. V trimming: 7 bases; J trimming: 0 bases; junction bases outside the gene matches: 4. The CDR3 is 14 amino acids.

V gene TRBV30 combines with J gene TRBJ1-4, with TRBD1 identical over 7 bases. The germline CDR1 and CDR2 sequences are GTSNPN and SVGIG (reference sequence). The CDR3 is made up of 15 amino acids. Unmatched junction bases numbered 6, after V lost 1 base and J lost 4 bases. CDR3 amino acids: CAWSELGQNNEKLFF. CDR3 nucleotide sequence: TGTGCCTGGAGTGAGTTGGGACAGAATAATGAAAAACTGTTTTTT.